This section outlines one T cell receptor (beta chain) sequence together with its context. Its antigen is unidentified. The PCR was carried out with 60 Vbeta primers and 13 Jbeta primers. Sequenced by immunoSEQ multiplex PCR; TCRdb stores in-frame clones only, minus some. Seen here are about 170,000 clones, 80% to 85% observed once, and the top ten hold under 1%. These data come from a study of cytomegalovirus exposure and HLA in healthy donors. General observations from the study: A later analysis reportedly found that, within productive TCRs, an Asian-associated ancestry cluster had fewer N-insertions than the mean observed across the roughly 690 donors. The authors excluded some V segments, including TRBV6-2 and TRBV6-3, as indistinguishable. Rates of TCR association differed by HLA locus in a later analysis, with DRB1 highest and HLA-C lowest. TCR beta sequences reportedly predicted the HLA-A and HLA-B alleles of most subjects accurately.

The length of the CDR3 is 15 residues. Germline-derived CDR1 and CDR2 are GTSNPN and SVGIG (reference sequence). V was trimmed by 2 bases and J by 5 bases, leaving 18 bases between them. The rearrangement uses TRBV30 and TRBJ2-5, with D maybe TRBD2 (7 bases). The specimen sequenced was PBMCs. The receptor was derived from a girl aged 2 to 9 in good health and CMV-seropositive. The CDR3: CAWSPKRGGRETQYF. The CDR3 nucleotides read TGTGCCTGGAGTCCAAAAAGGGGGGGGCGCGAGACCCAGTACTTC.